Each of the 32 T cell receptor beta chains below was sequenced from the same sample in a study of T cells in Graves' hyperthyroidism and ophthalmopathy. Authors of the study amplified TCR beta CDR3 regions from RNA transcripts. TCR CDR3 underwent first-round RT-PCR with the HTBI primer set. MiXCR, run by TCRdb on the multiplex PCR reads, gives a single entry per CDR3 protein. The sample lists 600,000 to 700,000 distinct CDR3 sequences, 14% to 15% occurring once. Source material: blood. Source of these receptors: a woman in her thirties or forties with Graves' ophthalmopathy.

This clonotype was counted many times. The rearrangement uses TRBV6-1 and TRBJ2-7; D unresolved. The germline gives CDR1 MNHNS, CDR2 SASEGT. The CDR3 covers 14 residues. V shed 7 bases and J shed 2 bases, with 15 bases lying between them. The CDR3 here is CASTHGPAPYEQYF. In DNA form, the CDR3 reads TGTGCCAGCACACACGGGCCAGCTCCCTACGAGCAGTACTTC.

This clonotype was found many times. The chain recombines TRBV18 with TRBJ1-1; no reliable D call. Germline loops: CDR1 KGHSH, CDR2 LQKENI. This CDR3 has 13 residues. V lost 0 bases, J lost 5 bases, and 7 bases lay in between. The CDR3 DNA is TGTGCCAGCTCACCACCCTTGGGAACTGAAGCTTTCTTT. This codes for CASSPPLGTEAFF.

This clonotype was counted many times. The V gene is TRBV11-3, the J gene TRBJ2-2; D is possibly TRBD2 (5 bases). The length of the CDR3 is 15 residues. Germline CDR1 is SGHNT and CDR2 is YENEEA. Trimming left V 2 bases short and J 1 base short, with 8 bases between. The CDR3 reads CASSLTGMNTGELFF. In DNA, the CDR3 is TGTGCCAGCAGCTTAACCGGGATGAACACCGGGGAGCTGTTTTTT.

This clonotype was picked up many times. The V call is TRBV24-1, the J call TRBJ2-2; tentative D call: TRBD2 (5 bases). Germline CDR1 reads KGHDR; CDR2 reads SFDVKD. V lost 3 bases and J 5 bases, leaving 18 bases between the germline ends. The CDR3 totals 17 residues. CDR3: CATSDPPPASGTGELFF. The DNA for the CDR3 is TGTGCCACCAGTGATCCCCCTCCTGCCTCGGGAACCGGGGAGCTGTTTTTT.

The V call is TRBV11-2, the J call TRBJ2-7; TRBD1 matches at 9 bases. The V segment lost 5 bases and the J segment 6 bases; nucleotides outside the gene matches: 5. There are 13 residues in the CDR3. The germline V gene encodes CDR1 SGHAT and CDR2 FQNNGV. The CDR3 reads CASSRDRESEQYF. The CDR3 DNA is TGTGCCAGCAGCCGGGACAGGGAATCCGAGCAGTACTTC.

This clonotype was seen repeatedly, ten times or more. This chain connects TRBV20-1 to TRBJ1-2, with TRBD1 matching over 8 bases. The CDR3 consists of 15 residues. J gave up 5 bases and V 0 bases, and 8 bases lay outside the gene matches. Germline CDR1 reads DFQATT; CDR2 reads SNEGSKA (reference sequence). The CDR3 loop is CSARDPSQGAYGYTF. In DNA, the CDR3 is TGCAGTGCTAGAGATCCGTCCCAGGGGGCGTATGGCTACACCTTC.

There are many counts of this clonotype. This sequence joins TRBV28 and TRBJ1-1; possibly TRBD1 for D (6 bases). The ends were cut back, 7 bases at V and 7 bases at J, with 10 bases in the middle. Per the germline V gene, CDR1 is MDHEN and CDR2 is SYDVKM. The CDR3 sequence is 11 residues long. The CDR3, as DNA: TGTGCCAGCAACGGGGGGCTTGAAGCTTTCTTT. Its translation: CASNGGLEAFF.

This clonotype was seen repeatedly, ten times or more. The J gene is TRBJ1-5, the V gene TRBV28; D gene uncertain. V dropped 5 bases and J dropped 3 bases, with 11 bases sitting between them. The CDR3 runs 14 residues. CDR1 and CDR2 (germline): MDHEN, SYDVKM. The DNA of the CDR3 is TGTGCCAGCAGTCCCCTCCCGCCCAATCAGCCCCAGCATTTT. Protein product: CASSPLPPNQPQHF.

This clonotype was detected ten times or more. The V and J genes are TRBV6-5 and TRBJ2-5; 10 nucleotides align to TRBD2. Germline values: CDR1 MNHEY, CDR2 SVGAGI. The CDR3 contains 17 residues. The V and J ends lost 2 bases and 3 bases, in that order; junction bases with no gene match: 9. The CDR3 region is CASSYDRTSGDKETQYF. The CDR3 DNA reads TGTGCCAGCAGTTACGATCGGACTAGCGGAGATAAAGAGACCCAGTACTTC.

This clonotype was picked up many times. J is TRBJ1-1 and V is TRBV9, with a weak D call TRBD1 (6 bases). The germline V and J ends were trimmed by 3 bases and 3 bases, with 6 bases remaining between them. The CDR3 length is 12 residues. Germline assignment: CDR1 SGDLS and CDR2 YYNGEE. The CDR3 nucleotides read TGTGCCAGCAGCGAGGGGGACACTGAAGCTTTCTTT. It codes for CASSEGDTEAFF. The variable domain in full, with the rest retrieved from reference TRBV9 and TRBJ1-1, is DSGVTQTPKHLITATGQRVTLRCSPRSGDLSVYWYQQSLDQGLQFLIQYYNGEERAKGNILERFSAQQFPDLHSELNLSSLELGDSALYFCASSEGDTEAFFGQGTRLTVV.

This clonotype was seen ten or more times. Here the CDR3 DNA reads TGTGCCAGCAGCCCTATGGCGTCTTTGGAGACCCAGTACTTC. This encodes CASSPMASLETQYF. The rearrangement links TRBV11-3 to TRBJ2-5; D is unclear. Germline V gene sequence: CDR1 SGHNT, CDR2 YENEEA. There are 14 residues in the CDR3. V lost 5 bases, J lost 5 bases, and 15 bases lay in between.

This clonotype was recorded at least ten times. The chain joins TRBV27 to TRBJ2-7; 8 bases agree with TRBD2. CDR3 size: 13 residues. Per the germline V gene, CDR1 is MNHEY and CDR2 is SMNVEV (reference sequence). The trim removed 10 bases at V and 0 bases at J, leaving 5 bases unmatched. The CDR3 region has the DNA TGTGCCACCCGCGGGGGGCGCTCCTACGAGCAGTACTTC. It translates to CATRGGRSYEQYF.

This clonotype was picked up many times. The V call is TRBV7-9, the J call TRBJ1-2; a weak D match, TRBD1 (5 bases). CDR1 and CDR2 from the germline V gene are SEHNR and FQNEAQ (reference sequence). The CDR3 has 16 amino acids. V dropped 5 bases and J dropped 3 bases, with 19 bases sitting between them. The CDR3 DNA is TGTGCCAGCAGCCCAGGTTCTCTCAGGGATGACTATGGCTACACCTTC. This sequence encodes CASSPGSLRDDYGYTF.

There are a few counts of this clonotype. J is TRBJ2-7 and V is TRBV3-1; D is ambiguous. Trimming shortened V by 1 base and J by 5 bases, and 12 bases separated the two germline ends. Per the germline V gene, CDR1 is LGHDT and CDR2 is YNNKEL (reference sequence). This CDR3 has 14 amino acids. The CDR3 is CASSQARRVDEQYF. CDR3 nucleotide sequence: TGTGCCAGCAGCCAAGCGAGAAGGGTTGACGAGCAGTACTTC.

This clonotype was detected only a few times. V gene TRBV29-1 combines with J gene TRBJ1-1, with 9 bases identical to TRBD1. CDR3 length equals 14 residues. V was pared by 5 bases and J by 2 bases, with 6 bases of the junction left unmatched. Looked up from germline, CDR1 is SQVTM and CDR2 is ANQGSEA. CDR3 bases: TGCAGCGTTATAGGACAGGGGAAAAACACTGAAGCTTTCTTT. Its protein is CSVIGQGKNTEAFF.

This chain links TRBV2 with TRBJ2-3; 7 bases line up with TRBD2. The ends lost 6 bases at V and 3 bases at J; junction bases unmatched: 15. The CDR3 spans 17 residues. Germline V CDR1 and CDR2: SNHLY, FYNNEI. The CDR3 region is CASSFLEGLGGTDTQYF. The CDR3 region has the DNA TGTGCCAGCAGCTTTTTAGAAGGACTGGGGGGGACAGATACGCAGTATTTT. The entire variable domain, with the rest obtained from reference TRBV2 and TRBJ2-3, is as follows: EPEVTQTPSHQVTQMGQEVILRCVPISNHLYFYWYRQILGQKVEFLVSFYNNEISEKSEIFDDQFSVERPDGSNFTLKIRSTKLEDSAMYFCASSFLEGLGGTDTQYFGPGTRLTVL.

The rearrangement uses TRBV19 and TRBJ2-7; D is perhaps TRBD1 (5 bases). Trimming took off 7 bases at V and 5 bases at J, with 24 bases between the two ends. Germline values: CDR1 LNHDA, CDR2 SQIVND (reference sequence). The CDR3 is made up of 16 amino acids. Here the CDR3 DNA reads TGTGCCAGTATCTCCCCGGCCAGGGATCCTTTTAACGAGCAGTACTTC. It translates to CASISPARDPFNEQYF.

This clonotype has ten or more counts. The chain combines TRBV11-2 with TRBJ2-7, with TRBD1 matching over 9 bases. The V gene's germline CDR1 is SGHAT and CDR2 FQNNGV. There are 13 residues in the CDR3. V shed 4 bases and J 5 bases; nucleotides not matched to a gene: 3. Here the CDR3 reads CASSSDRGNEQYF. DNA of the CDR3: TGTGCCAGCAGCTCCGACAGGGGGAACGAGCAGTACTTC.

In its sample, this clonotype was seen many times. The gene calls are TRBV20-1 and TRBJ2-3; D is possibly TRBD1 or TRBD2 (5 bases each). The V and J ends lost 5 bases and 4 bases respectively, with 22 bases between them. Per the germline V gene, CDR1 is DFQATT and CDR2 is SNEGSKA (reference sequence). The CDR3 length is 16 residues. The CDR3 spells CSARGQELRGADTQYF. The DNA of the CDR3 is TGCAGTGCTCGAGGGCAGGAGTTGAGAGGGGCAGATACGCAGTATTTT.

This clonotype showed up many times. The chain joins TRBV29-1 to TRBJ1-2; a possible D gene is TRBD1 (5 bases). Germline CDR1 is SQVTM and CDR2 is ANQGSEA. The V end lost 6 bases, the J end lost 5 bases, and 13 bases lay between the germline ends. The CDR3 length is 12 residues. In DNA, the CDR3 is TGCAGCGTATGGGCAGGGAATTATGGCTACACCTTC. This translates into CSVWAGNYGYTF.

This clonotype was recorded a few times. The gene calls are TRBV7-9 and TRBJ2-2, with TRBD1 matching 7 bases. The CDR3 runs to 15 residues. Germline CDR1 SEHNR, CDR2 FQNEAQ (reference sequence). V shed 6 bases, J shed 3 bases, and the junction held 7 bases outside the gene matches. The CDR3 reads CASRLGTADTGELFF. Here the CDR3 DNA reads TGTGCCAGCAGGCTGGGGACAGCGGACACCGGGGAGCTGTTTTTT.

This clonotype came up many times. This chain uses TRBV2 with TRBJ2-1, with 11 bases fitting TRBD2. J was trimmed by 4 bases and V by 4 bases; bases with no gene match: 6. This CDR3 spans 16 amino acids. The germline V gene encodes CDR1 SNHLY and CDR2 FYNNEI. The CDR3 DNA follows: TGTGCCAGCAGTGGTCCGGCTAGCGGGGGGTACAATGAGCAGTTCTTC. Translating it yields CASSGPASGGYNEQFF.

This clonotype has only a few counts. The genes are TRBV6-5 and TRBJ2-5; TRBD2 matches 10 bases. This CDR3 is built from 18 residues. The germline V gene encodes CDR1 MNHEY and CDR2 SVGAGI. Losses at the gene ends were 0 bases for V and 5 bases for J; bases not matched to a gene: 12. The CDR3 region has the DNA TGTGCCAGCAGTTACTCCCCGGGGGTTAGCGGGAGGTTTGAGACCCAGTACTTC. Encoded protein: CASSYSPGVSGRFETQYF.

This clonotype was seen repeatedly, ten times or more. V gene TRBV29-1 combines with J gene TRBJ1-2; D unclear. Trimming cost V 7 bases and J 2 bases, with 8 bases left between them. CDR1 and CDR2 from the germline V gene are SQVTM and ANQGSEA. This CDR3 contains 11 residues. CDR3 residues: CSAGINYGYTF. The CDR3 DNA sequence: TGCAGCGCCGGGATCAACTATGGCTACACCTTC.

Many counts were recorded for this clonotype. V is TRBV20-1 and J is TRBJ2-7, with TRBD2 identical over 10 bases. V dropped 6 bases and J dropped 7; count of bases not matched to a gene: 15. Germline V gene lookup returns CDR1 DFQATT and CDR2 SNEGSKA (reference sequence). The length of the CDR3 is 15 residues. CDR3 DNA: TGCAGTGCCCGTGAACCGCGTCTAGCGGGAGTTGAGCAGTACTTC. The encoded protein is CSAREPRLAGVEQYF.

The rearrangement links TRBV28 to TRBJ1-5; weak D call: TRBD1 (5 bases). The CDR3 spans 14 residues. Trimming took off 3 bases at V and 7 bases at J, with 13 bases between the two ends. Germline CDR1 reads MDHEN; CDR2 reads SYDVKM. CDR3 bases: TGTGCCAGCAGTTTTCAGGGATCGATACAGCCCCAGCATTTT. This encodes CASSFQGSIQPQHF.

This clonotype was picked up many times. The chain employs TRBV28 and TRBJ2-5; TRBD2 matches 8 bases. The CDR3 is made up of 15 amino acids. Losses at the gene ends were 5 bases for V and 4 bases for J; bases not matched to a gene: 9. Germline loops: CDR1 MDHEN, CDR2 SYDVKM. For the CDR3, the DNA is TGTGCCAGCAGTAAAGGGGTAGCGGGAAGAGAGACCCAGTACTTC. As protein: CASSKGVAGRETQYF.

The sample holds a few counts of this clonotype. Just one base apart from a much larger clone, this may be a read error. This chain connects TRBV7-2 to TRBJ2-7; no clear D gene. CDR1 SGHTA and CDR2 FQGNSA come from the germline V gene. The CDR3 runs to 13 residues. V was cut by 2 bases and J by 1 base, with 6 bases left in between. The CDR3 coding sequence is TGTGCCAGCAGCTTAATGCCTTCCTACGAGCAGTACTTC. Residues: CASSLMPSYEQYF.

This clonotype was picked up many times. The J gene is TRBJ2-4, the V gene TRBV6-1, with 7 bases lining up with TRBD1. V lost 6 bases and J lost 2; bases outside the gene matches: 7. CDR1 is MNHNS and CDR2 is SASEGT in the germline V gene. This CDR3 spans 15 amino acids. The CDR3 sequence is CASRPSGQTKNIQYF. Here the CDR3 DNA reads TGTGCCAGCAGACCGTCGGGACAGACCAAAAACATTCAGTACTTC.

This clonotype was picked up many times. The CDR3 reads CASSPYGGPGNTIYF. The CDR3 DNA reads as TGTGCCAGCAGCCCGTACGGGGGACCTGGAAACACCATATATTTT. V gene TRBV28 combines with J gene TRBJ1-3; a weak D match, TRBD1 (5 bases). This CDR3 is 15 amino acids long. The germline V gene has CDR1 MDHEN and CDR2 SYDVKM. Trimming left V 6 bases short and J 2 bases short, with 14 bases between.

This clonotype was picked up many times. This chain connects TRBV7-4 to TRBJ2-2; the match to TRBD2 covers 7 bases. V lost 5 bases and J lost 0; bases outside the gene matches: 18. Germline lookup yields CDR1 SGHVT and CDR2 SQSDAQ. The CDR3 loop spans 20 amino acids. The CDR3 DNA sequence: TGTGCCAGCAGCGCCTTTGGGTCGACTAGCATCCTCGCGAACACCGGGGAGCTGTTTTTT. Its protein is CASSAFGSTSILANTGELFF.

This clonotype was seen at least ten times. V is TRBV28 and J is TRBJ2-7; D could derive from TRBD1 or TRBD2 (5 bases each). CDR3 length: 13 amino acids. Trimming removed 5 bases from V and 6 bases from J, with 14 bases in between. The V gene's germline CDR1 is MDHEN and CDR2 SYDVKM. The CDR3 sequence: CASSLGTSLEQYF. In DNA form, the CDR3 reads TGTGCCAGCAGTCTCGGGACCTCACTCGAGCAGTACTTC.